These 28 T cell receptor beta chains were sequenced from one sample in a study of T cells in Graves' hyperthyroidism and ophthalmopathy (dated by TCRdb to the late 2010s). Libraries came from multiplex PCR. Sequencing was performed on an Illumina HiSeq 2000. The TCR beta CDR3 regions were amplified from the RNA transcripts. The TCR CDR3 was subjected to a first round of RT-PCR using the HTBI primer set and the Qiagen OneStep RT-PCR kit. TCRdb cleaned the public reads at Q25 with fastp, built clones with MiXCR and kept in-frame beta chains. Each record represents a unique CDR3 protein, reported with the most common genes and DNA among its rows. The sample data list 650,000 to 700,000 distinct CDR3 sequences, and around 16% of these were observed just once. About 16% of the sample is held by the ten biggest clonotypes. Sample: blood. The receptors were gathered from a man aged 45 to 65 with Graves' hyperthyroidism.

This clonotype was counted only a few times. V gene TRBV19 combines with J gene TRBJ2-7, with 13 bases identical to TRBD2. Per germline, CDR1 LNHDA and CDR2 SQIVND (reference sequence). The CDR3 is 14 residues long. The J segment lost 6 bases and the V segment lost 5 bases, leaving 4 bases of the junction unmatched. CDR3 amino acids: CASSPGTSGTEQYF. CDR3 DNA: TGTGCCAGTAGTCCTGGGACTAGCGGGACCGAGCAGTACTTC.

This clonotype was picked up many times. The chain joins TRBV11-3 to TRBJ2-7; D gene ambiguous. The CDR3 covers 13 residues. Germline CDR1 reads SGHNT; CDR2 reads YENEEA. The ends were cut back, 3 bases at V and 4 bases at J, with 10 bases in the middle. Here the CDR3 reads CASSLRKPYEQYF. The CDR3 DNA sequence: TGTGCCAGCAGCTTGCGGAAGCCTTACGAGCAGTACTTC.

This clonotype was detected many times. V gene TRBV2 combines with J gene TRBJ1-1; D is ambiguous. Germline CDR1 is SNHLY and CDR2 is FYNNEI. V lost 7 bases and J 3 bases, leaving 9 bases between the germline ends. The CDR3 loop spans 12 amino acids. CDR3 sequence reads: CASITSDTEAFF. The DNA for the CDR3 is TGTGCCAGCATTACGTCGGACACTGAAGCTTTCTTT.

This clonotype was detected only a few times. The chain recombines TRBV2 with TRBJ1-5, with 9 bases identical to TRBD1. V lost 5 bases to trimming and J lost 0 bases; unmatched junction nucleotides: 5. Germline V lookup: CDR1 SNHLY, CDR2 FYNNEI. This CDR3 is 16 amino acids long. The CDR3 bases are TGTGCCAGCAGTTGGACAGGGGCTTATAGCAATCAGCCCCAGCATTTT. This gives the protein CASSWTGAYSNQPQHF.

This clonotype was found many times. CDR3 region: CASSRDRAAGELFF. Written as DNA, the CDR3 is TGTGCCAGCAGCCGAGACAGGGCAGCAGGGGAGCTGTTTTTT. The chain joins TRBV11-2 to TRBJ2-2; TRBD1 aligns across 7 bases. The CDR3 is 14 residues long. The junction had 8 bases not matched to a gene; V was cut back by 5 bases and J by 8 bases. Germline CDR1 and CDR2: SGHAT and FQNNGV.

This clonotype was detected a few times. The rearrangement uses TRBV19 and TRBJ2-1; D gene ambiguous. Trimming removed 7 bases at V and 0 bases at J, with 13 bases between. The CDR3 loop spans 15 amino acids. Germline lookup yields CDR1 LNHDA and CDR2 SQIVND (reference sequence). The CDR3 reads CASKVTSSSYNEQFF. The CDR3 coding sequence is TGTGCCAGTAAGGTGACATCGAGCTCCTACAATGAGCAGTTCTTC.

This clonotype showed up just a few times. This chain connects TRBV5-1 to TRBJ1-1; D uncertain. CDR1 SGHRS and CDR2 YFSETQ come from the germline V gene. The CDR3 covers 15 residues. Deletions cut 2 bases from V and 4 bases from J, with 15 bases between. CDR3 region: CASSLGNAPRTEAFF. The CDR3 DNA reads TGCGCCAGCAGCTTAGGAAACGCACCTCGCACTGAAGCTTTCTTT.

This clonotype was detected ten times or more. CDR3 DNA: TGTGCCATCAGTGAGTCCACGGGGACTAGCGGGCCCGCAGATACGCAGTATTTT. It is translated as CAISESTGTSGPADTQYF. The rearrangement joins TRBV10-3 to TRBJ2-3, with TRBD2 matching over 12 bases. The CDR3 loop spans 18 amino acids. Per germline, CDR1 ENHRY and CDR2 SYGVKD. V gave up 0 bases and J gave up 4 bases; unmatched junction bases: 8.

This clonotype showed up many times. This chain links TRBV5-1 with TRBJ2-5, with D hard to call. The CDR3 is 14 residues long. V shed 0 bases and J shed 0 bases, with 6 bases lying between them. CDR1 and CDR2 (germline): SGHRS, YFSETQ. This CDR3 reads CASSLEGNQETQYF. CDR3 DNA: TGCGCCAGCAGCTTGGAAGGTAACCAAGAGACCCAGTACTTC.

V usage is TRBV5-1 and J usage is TRBJ2-6; TRBD1 is a possible D gene (5 bases). There are 13 residues in the CDR3. V was trimmed by 8 bases and J by 4 bases, leaving 10 bases between them. The V gene's germline CDR1 is SGHRS and CDR2 YFSETQ. The CDR3 loop is CASTGPGANVLTF. CDR3 DNA sequence: TGCGCCAGTACAGGTCCCGGGGCCAACGTCCTGACTTTC.

Many counts were recorded for this clonotype. CDR3 protein: CASSPSARYEQYF. The CDR3 DNA is TGTGCCAGCAGTCCCAGCGCGAGGTACGAGCAGTACTTC. V and J are TRBV28 and TRBJ2-7; D call uncertain. CDR1 MDHEN and CDR2 SYDVKM come from the germline V gene. V lost 5 bases, J lost 4 bases, and 12 bases lay in between. This CDR3 contains 13 residues. Full variable domain (rest looked up from reference TRBV28 and TRBJ2-7): DVKVTQSSRYLVKRTGEKVFLECVQDMDHENMFWYRQDPGLGLRLIYFSYDVKMKEKGDIPEGYSVSREKKERFSLILESASTNQTSMYLCASSPSARYEQYFGPGTRLTVT.

Regarding this clonotype: A much larger clone lies a single base off, so this may be a read error. The chain carries TRBV5-1 and TRBJ1-1; weak D call: TRBD1 (5 bases). Germline CDR1 SGHRS, CDR2 YFSETQ. The CDR3 has 14 amino acids. Between the trimmed V and J ends, which lost 4 bases and 5 bases, there was a span of 15 bases. CDR3 residues: CASSPQGRGTEAFF. The CDR3 bases are TGCGCCAGCAGCCCTCAGGGACGGGGGACTGAAGCTTTCTTT.

In this sample, this clonotype turned up a few times. The chain links TRBV13 to TRBJ1-3, with D hard to call. Deletions cut 1 base from V and 1 base from J, with 8 bases between. Germline loops: CDR1 PRHDT, CDR2 FYEKMQ (reference sequence). The CDR3 is 15 amino acids. CDR3 DNA sequence: TGTGCCAGCAGCTTAGATCAGGTGTCTGGAAACACCATATATTTT. This encodes CASSLDQVSGNTIYF.

This clonotype was detected only a few times. J is TRBJ2-1 and V is TRBV25-1; a weak D match, TRBD1 (5 bases). This CDR3 contains 13 residues. CDR1 and CDR2 from the germline V gene are MGHDK and SYGVNS. V was pared by 5 bases and J by 10 bases, with 15 bases between. CDR3 region: CASSPPLGREQFF. The CDR3 nucleotides read TGTGCCAGCAGTCCCCCGCTGGGGCGGGAGCAGTTCTTC.

The chain couples TRBV28 to TRBJ2-1, with D hard to call. V was pared by 3 bases and J by 6 bases, with 15 bases between. The CDR3 has 15 residues. Germline CDR1 is MDHEN and CDR2 is SYDVKM. CDR3 bases: TGTGCCAGCAGTTTGACTGACAAGTTGGGCAATGAGCAGTTCTTC. Translating it yields CASSLTDKLGNEQFF.

In this sample, this clonotype turned up many times. The chain links TRBV7-9 to TRBJ2-5, with TRBD1 identical over 7 bases. There are 15 residues in the CDR3. Trimming cost V 3 bases and J 2 bases; bases outside gene matches: 6. Germline CDR1 is SEHNR and CDR2 is FQNEAQ (reference sequence). In DNA, the CDR3 is TGTGCCAGCAGCTTGGGTCCGGGACAGCAAGAGACCCAGTACTTC. Translating gives CASSLGPGQQETQYF.

The chain couples TRBV24-1 to TRBJ2-7, with D possibly matching TRBD2 (6 bases). The CDR3 is made up of 14 amino acids. Trimming stripped 3 bases from V and 3 bases from J, with 11 bases between. Germline lookup yields CDR1 KGHDR and CDR2 SFDVKD. CDR3: CATSDAGLDYEQYF. The CDR3 bases are TGTGCCACCAGTGATGCGGGACTTGACTACGAGCAGTACTTC.

The chain has TRBV29-1 and TRBJ2-1; D is unclear. CDR3 size: 11 residues. The germline gives CDR1 SQVTM, CDR2 ANQGSEA. Trimming removed 5 bases from V and 4 bases from J, with 6 bases in between. CDR3 bases: TGCAGCGTTTCTAAATACAATGAGCAGTTCTTC. Amino acid sequence: CSVSKYNEQFF.

This clonotype was seen at least ten times. This CDR3 reads CSVWSAGPSYEQYF. As DNA, the CDR3 is TGCAGCGTTTGGTCGGCCGGTCCCTCCTACGAGCAGTACTTC. This chain links TRBV29-1 with TRBJ2-7; D remains ambiguous. Trimming removed 5 bases from V and 0 bases from J, with 14 bases in between. CDR1 SQVTM and CDR2 ANQGSEA come from the germline V gene. The CDR3 extends over 14 amino acids.

CDR3 sequence: CAWSPYPSGSYTF. For the CDR3, the DNA is TGTGCCTGGAGCCCCTACCCCTCGGGGAGCTACACCTTC. The chain couples TRBV30 to TRBJ1-2; D remains unclear. The V and J ends lost 3 bases and 9 bases respectively, with 17 bases between them. The length of the CDR3 is 13 residues. CDR1 is GTSNPN, CDR2 SVGIG, per germline (reference sequence).

This clonotype was seen a few times. Written as DNA, the CDR3 is TGTGCCAGCAGCCGATACAGCTCTGGAAACACCATATATTTT. Translating it yields CASSRYSSGNTIYF. The chain carries TRBV14 and TRBJ1-3; D ambiguous. Germline-derived CDR1 and CDR2 are SGHDN and FVKESK. This CDR3 region has 14 residues. V was shortened by 4 bases and J by 0 bases, with 7 bases between the two germline ends.

In this sample, this clonotype turned up once. This may arise from a read error, as a much more abundant clone is one base away. CDR3 DNA: TGTGCCAACAAGCAGGGGAATGAAAAACTGTTTTTT. Encoded protein: CANKQGNEKLFF. V usage is TRBV28 and J usage is TRBJ1-4, with D maybe TRBD1 (6 bases). V was cut by 10 bases and J by 5 bases, with 11 bases left in between. Germline V gene sequence: CDR1 MDHEN, CDR2 SYDVKM. This CDR3 is 12 amino acids long.

There are many counts of this clonotype. This chain connects TRBV28 to TRBJ2-3; maybe TRBD2 (5 bases). V lost 10 bases, J lost 3 bases, and 11 bases lay in between. The CDR3 sequence is 12 residues long. Germline loops: CDR1 MDHEN, CDR2 SYDVKM. The CDR3 is CATVGDTDTQYF. CDR3 bases: TGTGCCACGGTGGGAGATACAGATACGCAGTATTTT.

This clonotype has ten or more counts. The chain combines TRBV24-1 with TRBJ2-7, with TRBD2 matching 9 bases. The CDR3 is made up of 17 amino acids. Germline lookup yields CDR1 KGHDR and CDR2 SFDVKD. V shed 2 bases and J 3 bases; nucleotides not matched to a gene: 10. In DNA form, the CDR3 reads TGTGCCACCAGTGATTCAGCGGCTAGCGGGACGTACTACGAGCAGTACTTC. This sequence encodes CATSDSAASGTYYEQYF.

This clonotype came up a few times. V usage is TRBV6-2 or TRBV6-3 and J usage is TRBJ2-7, with 10 bases identical to TRBD2. This CDR3 has 15 residues. Germline CDR1 MNHEY, CDR2 SVGEGT. The ends lost 10 bases at V and 1 base at J; junction bases unmatched: 10. As DNA, the CDR3 is TGTGCCACCAGACCAGGACTAGCGGAATCCTACGAGCAGTACTTC. As protein: CATRPGLAESYEQYF.

The table lists this clonotype with many counts. V usage is TRBV30 and J usage is TRBJ1-6; D gene unclear. The CDR3 has 14 amino acids. Trimming pared 3 bases from V and 8 bases from J, leaving 14 bases between. CDR1 GTSNPN and CDR2 SVGIG come from the germline V gene (reference sequence). The CDR3 sequence: CAWRWGNTDSPLHF. CDR3 coding DNA: TGTGCCTGGAGGTGGGGAAATACCGATTCACCCCTCCACTTT.

Many counts were recorded for this clonotype. V and J are TRBV6-1 and TRBJ1-4; 9 positions agree with TRBD1. Losses at the gene ends were 8 bases for V and 8 bases for J; bases not matched to a gene: 12. The germline gives CDR1 MNHNS, CDR2 SASEGT. The length of the CDR3 is 15 residues. The CDR3 DNA reads TGTGCCAGCGGACAGGGGAGGGGAGTAGTCGAAAAACTGTTTTTT. Protein product: CASGQGRGVVEKLFF.

The table lists this clonotype with many counts. This rearrangement joins TRBV7-9 to TRBJ1-2; no clear D. This CDR3 is 14 amino acids long. The ends were cut back, 4 bases at V and 6 bases at J, with 15 bases in the middle. The germline gives CDR1 SEHNR, CDR2 FQNEAQ (reference sequence). The CDR3 bases are TGTGCCAGCAGCTCCGCGCCCCTTGGACATGGCTACACCTTC. Its translation: CASSSAPLGHGYTF.